The rows below give T cell receptor beta chains drawn from one sample of a study of blood T cells in healthy people across ages. TCRdb re-derived calls from the 5' RACE reads in MiXCR, one entry per CDR3 protein. The data contain about 730,000 distinct CDR3 sequences, roughly 45% of them singletons. The specimen was blood. The receptors originated from a woman in her sixties in good health. Both conserved end residues are part of each CDR3. A D gene is named only where the DNA matches it firmly. Expanded clones get a size class; other rows say once, few or many, or leave the size out.

d_call j_call v_call clone_size cdr3_aa cdr3_nt
- TRBJ2-7 TRBV6-6 - CASSYHRSSYEQYF TGTGCCAGCAGTTACCATAGGAGCTCCTACGAGCAGTACTTC
TRBD2 TRBJ2-3 TRBV28 - CASSLTSPVGDTQYF TGTGCCAGCAGTTTGACTAGCCCCGTCGGAGATACGCAGTATTTT
- TRBJ2-3 TRBV7-2 - CASSPERPQYF TGTGCCAGCAGCCCCGAACGACCGCAGTATTTT
- TRBJ1-2 TRBV15 - CATRDPGRYGYTF TGTGCCACCAGAGATCCGGGACGGTATGGCTACACCTTC
- TRBJ2-6 TRBV11-2 - CASSLPRNGSRANVLTF TGTGCCAGCAGCCTCCCACGGAACGGGTCGCGGGCCAACGTCCTGACTTTC
- TRBJ2-1 TRBV13 - CASSFQNNEQFF TGTGCCAGCAGCTTCCAGAACAATGAGCAGTTCTTC
- TRBJ1-2 TRBV7-2 - CASSRDFYGYTF TGTGCCAGCAGCCGGGACTTCTATGGCTACACCTTC
TRBD2 TRBJ2-3 TRBV28 few CASSISTSAQYF TGTGCCAGCAGTATCTCGACTAGCGCGCAGTATTTT
TRBD2 TRBJ2-1 TRBV20-1 - CSAPMPGLAGVAQFF TGCAGTGCTCCCATGCCGGGACTAGCGGGAGTCGCGCAGTTCTTC
TRBD1 TRBJ2-7 TRBV6-2/TRBV6-3 many CASSTTGYPYEQYF TGTGCCAGCAGTACGACAGGGTATCCCTACGAGCAGTACTTC
- TRBJ2-1 TRBV5-1 few CASSQTGTATYNEQFF TGCGCCAGCAGCCAGACAGGCACAGCAACCTACAATGAGCAGTTCTTC
TRBD1 TRBJ1-2 TRBV29-1 - CSVDQGARGYTF TGCAGCGTTGATCAGGGGGCGCGCGGCTACACCTTC
- TRBJ1-1 TRBV29-1 - CSVRGLNTEAFF TGCAGCGTCAGGGGACTGAACACTGAAGCTTTCTTT
TRBD2 TRBJ2-3 TRBV24-1 - CATSDLGGGLTTDTQYF TGTGCCACCAGTGATTTAGGCGGGGGGCTTACGACAGATACGCAGTATTTT
- TRBJ2-7 TRBV2 - CASNLGRYNEQYF TGTGCCAGCAATCTCGGCAGATACAATGAGCAGTACTTC
- TRBJ1-4 TRBV9 - CASSVEEAAYEKLFF TGTGCCAGCAGCGTAGAGGAGGCGGCGTATGAAAAACTGTTTTTT
- TRBJ2-7 TRBV7-6 many CASSLAGVNYEQYF TGTGCCAGCAGCTTAGCGGGGGTAAATTACGAGCAGTACTTC
TRBD1 TRBJ1-1 TRBV6-1 - CASSKTGWEAFF TGTGCCAGCAGTAAGACAGGGTGGGAAGCTTTCTTT
- TRBJ2-5 TRBV7-7 - CANSLAPFETQYF TGTGCTAACAGCTTAGCGCCTTTTGAGACCCAGTACTTC
TRBD2 TRBJ2-1 TRBV20-1 - CSARPWGTSWDEQFF TGCAGTGCTAGGCCTTGGGGGACTAGTTGGGATGAGCAGTTCTTC
- TRBJ2-3 TRBV11-2 - CASSFQVQVADTQYF TGTGCCAGCAGCTTTCAGGTTCAGGTCGCAGATACGCAGTATTTT
- TRBJ1-2 TRBV12-3/TRBV12-4 few CASSRGRTNYGYTF TGTGCCAGCAGTCGGGGACGGACCAACTATGGCTACACCTTC
- TRBJ2-2 TRBV7-2 few CASSPAAGRAGELFF TGTGCCAGCAGCCCCGCCGCGGGAAGAGCCGGGGAGCTGTTTTTT
- TRBJ2-3 TRBV7-9 - CASSLLAGYF TGTGCCAGCAGCTTATTGGCCGGGTATTTT
- TRBJ2-3 TRBV6-5 few CASSYSKKFTDTQYF TGTGCCAGCAGTTACTCGAAAAAGTTCACAGATACGCAGTATTTT
TRBD1 TRBJ2-7 TRBV29-1 - CSVSQGSSYEQYF TGCAGCGTTTCACAGGGGAGCTCCTACGAGCAGTACTTC
- TRBJ2-5 TRBV24-1 - CATGPSSWDEQYF TGTGCCACCGGTCCATCCTCGTGGGATGAGCAGTACTTC
TRBD2 TRBJ2-5 TRBV12-3/TRBV12-4 few CASSLGRAGGETQYF TGTGCCAGCAGTTTAGGTAGGGCGGGAGGAGAGACCCAGTACTTC
- TRBJ1-1 TRBV27 - CASSIHWSSAGAEAFF TGTGCCAGCAGTATCCATTGGTCCTCCGCCGGGGCTGAAGCTTTCTTT
TRBD1 TRBJ1-2 TRBV6-1 few CASSDPGGNYGYTF TGTGCCAGCAGTGACCCAGGGGGCAACTATGGCTACACCTTC
TRBD1 TRBJ2-3 TRBV5-6 few CASTRDRGQTDTQYF TGTGCCAGCACTCGGGACAGGGGGCAAACAGATACGCAGTATTTT
- TRBJ1-1 TRBV6-2/TRBV6-3 - CAPKAGAGTEAFF TGTGCCCCTAAGGCGGGGGCAGGGACTGAAGCTTTCTTT
- TRBJ2-7 TRBV7-9 - CASSLQAAGYKQYF TGTGCCAGCAGCTTACAAGCCGCGGGATACAAGCAGTACTTC
TRBD2 TRBJ2-7 TRBV7-2 few CASSSRTSGSSGHERYF TGTGCCAGCAGCTCGCGGACTAGCGGGAGTTCCGGCCACGAGCGGTACTTC
TRBD1 TRBJ2-7 TRBV6-1 few CASRKPGQGDEQYF TGTGCCAGCAGGAAACCGGGACAGGGGGACGAGCAGTACTTC
- TRBJ2-7 TRBV7-6 - CASSPLGAGEYEQYF TGTGCCAGCAGCCCTCTGGGGGCGGGAGAATACGAGCAGTACTTC
- TRBJ2-1 TRBV5-6 few CASSFGGLSSYNEQFF TGTGCCAGCAGCTTCGGGGGACTTAGCTCCTACAATGAGCAGTTCTTC